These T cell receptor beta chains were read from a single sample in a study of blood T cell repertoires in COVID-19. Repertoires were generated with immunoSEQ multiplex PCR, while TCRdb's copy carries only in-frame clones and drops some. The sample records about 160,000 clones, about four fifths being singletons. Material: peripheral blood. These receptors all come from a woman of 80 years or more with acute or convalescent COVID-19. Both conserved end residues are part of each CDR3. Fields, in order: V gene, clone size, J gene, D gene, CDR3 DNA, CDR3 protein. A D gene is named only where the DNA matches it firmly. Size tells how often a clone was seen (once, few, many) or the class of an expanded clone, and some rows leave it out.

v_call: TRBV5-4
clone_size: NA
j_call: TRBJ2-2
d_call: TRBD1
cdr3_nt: TGTGCCAGCAGCTACCGACAGGGGGCGCCCGGGGAGCTGTTTTTT
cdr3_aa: CASSYRQGAPGELFF

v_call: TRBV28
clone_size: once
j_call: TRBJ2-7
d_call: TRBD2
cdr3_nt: TGTGCCAGCAGGCAGAGCGGGAGGGGCCCCGAGCAGTACTTC
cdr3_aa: CASRQSGRGPEQYF

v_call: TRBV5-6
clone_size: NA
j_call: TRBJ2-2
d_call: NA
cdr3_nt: TGTGCCAGCAGCTTGGTTGGCAGGCCAGGCGGGGAGCTGTTTTTT
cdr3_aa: CASSLVGRPGGELFF

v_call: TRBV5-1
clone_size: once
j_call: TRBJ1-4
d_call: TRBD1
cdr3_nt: TGCGCCAGCAGCTGGACAGGGACTAATGAAAAACTGTTTTTT
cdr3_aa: CASSWTGTNEKLFF

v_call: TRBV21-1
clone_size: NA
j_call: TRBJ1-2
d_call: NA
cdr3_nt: TGTGCCAGCAGGACCGGGACAAACGGCTATGGCTACACCTTC
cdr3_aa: CASRTGTNGYGYTF

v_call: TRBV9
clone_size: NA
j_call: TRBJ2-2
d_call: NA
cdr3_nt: TGTGCCAGCACCCTTAGTGGGGACACGAACACCGGGGAGCTGTTTTTT
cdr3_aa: CASTLSGDTNTGELFF

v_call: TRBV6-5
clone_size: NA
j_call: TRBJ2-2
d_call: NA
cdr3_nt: TGTGCCAGCAGGACCCTCGGACGGAGCGGCGGGGAGCTGTTTTTT
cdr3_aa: CASRTLGRSGGELFF

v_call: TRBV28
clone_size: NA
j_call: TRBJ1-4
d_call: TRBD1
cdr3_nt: TGTGCCAGCAGGTCCGACAGGGTTGAAAAACTGTTTTTT
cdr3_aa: CASRSDRVEKLFF

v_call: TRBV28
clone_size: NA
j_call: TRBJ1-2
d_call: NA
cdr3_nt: TGTGGGAGTGCTTCTAACTATGGCTACACCTTC
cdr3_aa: CGSASNYGYTF

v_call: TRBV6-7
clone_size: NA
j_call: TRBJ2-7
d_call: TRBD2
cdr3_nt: TGTGCCAGCAGTTACCCAAGTGGGACTAGCGAGTCCTACGAGCAGTACTTC
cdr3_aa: CASSYPSGTSESYEQYF

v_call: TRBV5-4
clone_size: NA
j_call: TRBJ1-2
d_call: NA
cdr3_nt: TGTGCCAGCAGCATAGACAGCTATGGCTACACCTTC
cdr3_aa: CASSIDSYGYTF

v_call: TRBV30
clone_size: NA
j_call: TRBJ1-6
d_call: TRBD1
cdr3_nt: TGTGCCTGGAGGGGCCGGGACAGGGACCTCTGGAATTCACCCCTCCACTTT
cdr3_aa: CAWRGRDRDLWNSPLHF

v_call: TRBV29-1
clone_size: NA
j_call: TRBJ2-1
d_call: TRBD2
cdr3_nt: TGCAGCGGGACTAGCGGGAGGGCGGGTAATGAGCAGTTCTTC
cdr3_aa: CSGTSGRAGNEQFF

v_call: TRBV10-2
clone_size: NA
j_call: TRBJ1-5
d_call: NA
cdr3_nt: TGCGCCAGCAGTGGAGTGAATAGCAATCAGCCCCAGCATTTT
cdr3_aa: CASSGVNSNQPQHF

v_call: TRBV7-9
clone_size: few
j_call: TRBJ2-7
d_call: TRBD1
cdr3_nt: TGTGCCAGCAGCCCCCTCCCACGGACAGGGGACTACGAGCAGTACTTC
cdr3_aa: CASSPLPRTGDYEQYF

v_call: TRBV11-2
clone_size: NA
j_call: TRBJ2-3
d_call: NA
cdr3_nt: TGTGCCAGCAGTAACCCCGGGACTTCCACAGATACGCAGTATTTT
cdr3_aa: CASSNPGTSTDTQYF

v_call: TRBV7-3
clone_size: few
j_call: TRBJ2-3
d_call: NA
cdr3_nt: TGTGCCAGCAGCTTAGGCAGGGTTAGCACAGATACGCAGTATTTT
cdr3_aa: CASSLGRVSTDTQYF

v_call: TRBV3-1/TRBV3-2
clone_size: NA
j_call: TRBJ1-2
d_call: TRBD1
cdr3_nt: TGTGCCAGCAGCCTGGGACAGACAGGTGGCTACACCTTC
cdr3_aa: CASSLGQTGGYTF

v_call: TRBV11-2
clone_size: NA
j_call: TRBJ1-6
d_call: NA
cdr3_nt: TGTGCCAGCAGCCTGCGGCAGGGTGGCAATTCACCCCTCCACTTT
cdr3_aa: CASSLRQGGNSPLHF

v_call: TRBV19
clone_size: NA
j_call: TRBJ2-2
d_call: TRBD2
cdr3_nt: TGTGCCAGCAAGCCGACCGGGACTAGCGAGAGCGGGGAGCTGTTTTTT
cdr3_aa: CASKPTGTSESGELFF

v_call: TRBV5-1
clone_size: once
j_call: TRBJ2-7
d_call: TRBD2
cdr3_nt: TGCGCCAGCAGCTGGGGGCGGGGGGGCTTCCACGAGCAGTACTTC
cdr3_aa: CASSWGRGGFHEQYF

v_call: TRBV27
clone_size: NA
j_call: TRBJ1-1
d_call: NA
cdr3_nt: TGTGCCAGCAGTTTACGCCCGGGATCCCCTGAAGCTTTCTTT
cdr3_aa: CASSLRPGSPEAFF

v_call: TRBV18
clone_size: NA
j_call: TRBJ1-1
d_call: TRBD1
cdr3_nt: TGTGCCAGCTCACCCCAGGACAGGGGGCCCTTGAACACTGAAGCTTTCTTT
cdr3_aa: CASSPQDRGPLNTEAFF

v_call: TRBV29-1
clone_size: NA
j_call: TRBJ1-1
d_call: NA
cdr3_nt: TGCAGCGTATCCACAGGCATGAACACTGAAGCTTTCTTT
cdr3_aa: CSVSTGMNTEAFF

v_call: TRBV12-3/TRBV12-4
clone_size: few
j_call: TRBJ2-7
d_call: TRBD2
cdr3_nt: TGTGCCAGCAGTTTTGGGACTAGCGGGAGGCAGTACTTC
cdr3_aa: CASSFGTSGRQYF

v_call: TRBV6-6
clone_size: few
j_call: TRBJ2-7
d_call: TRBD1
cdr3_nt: TGTGCCATAAAACAGGGGGCCTACGAGCAGTACTTC
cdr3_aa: CAIKQGAYEQYF

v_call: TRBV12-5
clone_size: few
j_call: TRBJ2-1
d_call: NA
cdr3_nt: TGTGCTAGTGGCGCAACTAGTTCGCACAATGAGCAGTTCTTC
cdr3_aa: CASGATSSHNEQFF

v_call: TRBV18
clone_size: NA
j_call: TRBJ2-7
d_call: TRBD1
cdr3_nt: TGTGCCAGCTCACCAACCAGGGGGCCTGGCGAGCAGTACTTC
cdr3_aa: CASSPTRGPGEQYF

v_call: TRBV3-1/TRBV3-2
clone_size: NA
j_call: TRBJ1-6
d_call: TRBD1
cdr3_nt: TGTGCCAGCAGCCACCTGGGACAGGGGCACTCACCCCTCCACTTT
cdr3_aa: CASSHLGQGHSPLHF

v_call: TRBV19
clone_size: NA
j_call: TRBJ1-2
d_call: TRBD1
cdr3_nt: TGTGCCAGTAGTTCCGGGACAGCTCCTAACTATGGTTACACCTTC
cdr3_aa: CASSSGTAPNYGYTF

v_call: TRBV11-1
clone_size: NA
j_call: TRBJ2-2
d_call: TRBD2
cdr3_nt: TGTGCCAGCAGCATCATAGCGGGGGGGTCCTCCGGGGAGCTGTTTTTT
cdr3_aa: CASSIIAGGSSGELFF

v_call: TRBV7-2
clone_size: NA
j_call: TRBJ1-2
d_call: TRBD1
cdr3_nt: TGTGCCAGCAGCCTCTCGACAGGGGGCGGTGGCTACACCTTC
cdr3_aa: CASSLSTGGGGYTF

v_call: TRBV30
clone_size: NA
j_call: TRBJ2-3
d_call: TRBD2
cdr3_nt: TGTGCCTGGACCCTCCAAGGACTAGCGAGCCGAGATACGCAGTATTTT
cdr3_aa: CAWTLQGLASRDTQYF

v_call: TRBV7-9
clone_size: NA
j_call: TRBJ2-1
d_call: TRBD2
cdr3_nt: TGTGCCAGCAGCCCGCGGAGACTAGCGGGAGGGAACAATGAGCAGTTCTTC
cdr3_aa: CASSPRRLAGGNNEQFF

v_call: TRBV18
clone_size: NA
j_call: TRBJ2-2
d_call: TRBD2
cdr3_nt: TGTGCCAGCTCACCACCGACGGGAGGGAACACCGGGGAGCTGTTTTTT
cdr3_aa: CASSPPTGGNTGELFF

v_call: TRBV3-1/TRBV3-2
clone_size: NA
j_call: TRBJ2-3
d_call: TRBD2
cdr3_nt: TGTGCCAGCAGCCAAGTTTCAGCGGGAGCCACAGATACGCAGTATTTT
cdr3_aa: CASSQVSAGATDTQYF

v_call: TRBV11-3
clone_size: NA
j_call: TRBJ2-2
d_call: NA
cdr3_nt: TGTGCCAGCAGCCCTCTTAACACCGGGGAGCTGTTTTTT
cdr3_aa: CASSPLNTGELFF

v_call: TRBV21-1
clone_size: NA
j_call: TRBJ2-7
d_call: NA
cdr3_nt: TGTGCCAGCAGCAAACCAAGTAAGGACAGGGGCCGCCTGTTTACCTACGAGCAGTACTTC
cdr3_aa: CASSKPSKDRGRLFTYEQYF

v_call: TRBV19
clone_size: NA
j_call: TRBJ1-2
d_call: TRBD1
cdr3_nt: TGTGCCAGTAGTACCAGACAGGGGGGTACAGAAGGCTACACCTTC
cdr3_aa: CASSTRQGGTEGYTF

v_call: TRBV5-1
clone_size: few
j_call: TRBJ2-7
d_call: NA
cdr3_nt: TGCGCCAGCAGCTCAAACCTAGTAAAAGGGGACGAGCAGTACTTC
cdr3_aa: CASSSNLVKGDEQYF

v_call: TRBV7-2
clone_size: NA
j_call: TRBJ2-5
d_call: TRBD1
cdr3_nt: TGTGCCAGCACCAGACAGGGCCAAGAGACCCAGTACTTC
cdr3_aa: CASTRQGQETQYF

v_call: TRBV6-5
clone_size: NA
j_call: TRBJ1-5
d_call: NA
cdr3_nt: TGTGCCAGCAATAGCCGAAATCAGCCCCAGCATTTT
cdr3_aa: CASNSRNQPQHF